This is a list of T cell receptor beta chains from one sample in a study of cytomegalovirus exposure and HLA in healthy donors. TCRdb keeps only in-frame clones here, not all; method: immunoSEQ multiplex PCR. This sample yields 150,000 or so clones, of which roughly 74% are seen a single time; approximately 10% belongs to the top ten. Sequencing was performed on PBMCs. The receptors come from a man aged 18 to 30 in good health and CMV-seropositive. The CDR3 runs from the conserved cysteine through the conserved F or W. The D gene is left open where the match is weak. Size tells how often a clone was seen (once, few, many) or the class of an expanded clone, and some rows leave it out.

clone size	D gene	V gene	J gene	CDR3 DNA	CDR3 protein
-	TRBD1	TRBV27	TRBJ1-1	TGTGCCAGCAGTTCCATCCGGGACAGTCAGTCGGGCACTGAAGCTTTCTTT	CASSSIRDSQSGTEAFF
-	-	TRBV19	TRBJ2-7	TGTGCCAGTAGTATTGGGGCGTCGAAGTACGAGCAGTACTTC	CASSIGASKYEQYF
-	TRBD1	TRBV30	TRBJ1-4	TGTGCCTGGAGACCCATGGGACAGTCGATTGAAAAACTGTTTTTT	CAWRPMGQSIEKLFF
-	-	TRBV28	TRBJ2-7	TGTGCCAGCAGTTCAGCTGGGGGCGGAGATCGCGAGCAGTACTTC	CASSSAGGGDREQYF
once	-	TRBV27	TRBJ2-1	TGTGCCAGCAGTTTCAGGGTGGGAAATCCGTATTACAATGAGCAGTTCTTC	CASSFRVGNPYYNEQFF
few	-	TRBV15	TRBJ1-1	TGTGCCACCAGTCTGACAGGGAACACTGAAGCTTTCTTT	CATSLTGNTEAFF
-	TRBD1	TRBV5-4	TRBJ1-2	TGTGCCAGCAGCTTGGAGGGGGCTCGGGGCTATGGCTACACCTTC	CASSLEGARGYGYTF
-	TRBD1	TRBV15	TRBJ2-7	TGTGCCACCAGCAAAGAACGGGACAGGGGCTACGAGCAGTACTTC	CATSKERDRGYEQYF
-	-	TRBV27	TRBJ2-7	TGTGCCAGCAGTACCCGGTTCAGGGGCCACGAGCAGTACTTC	CASSTRFRGHEQYF
-	-	TRBV13	TRBJ2-2	TGTGCCAGCAGCTTAGGGTCCCTCGGCGGGGAGCTGTTTTTT	CASSLGSLGGELFF
-	TRBD2	TRBV11-2	TRBJ2-7	TGTGCCAGCAGCTTAGTAGAAGGCGGCGGGGGGGAGCAGTACTTC	CASSLVEGGGGEQYF
-	TRBD1	TRBV9	TRBJ1-1	TGTGCCAGCAGCGCGGGGACAGAGAACACTGAAGCTTTCTTT	CASSAGTENTEAFF
-	-	TRBV7-6	TRBJ2-5	TGTGCCAGCAGCCCCCAGGGTTTAGCTGAGACCCAGTACTTC	CASSPQGLAETQYF
few	-	TRBV13	TRBJ2-1	TGTGCCAGCAGCACATCCGGGGATGAGCAGTTCTTC	CASSTSGDEQFF
once	-	TRBV5-5	TRBJ2-7	TGTGCCAGCAGCTCAAACCGGCCTATACAGGGATTCAACTTC	CASSSNRPIQGFNF
-	TRBD2	TRBV4-1	TRBJ2-1	TGCGCCAGCAGCCAAGGCAGTCTAGCGGAGGCATATGAGCAGTTCTTC	CASSQGSLAEAYEQFF
-	-	TRBV6-5	TRBJ1-1	TGTGCCAGCAGTACGGACAGAGAAGCTTTCTTT	CASSTDREAFF
-	TRBD1	TRBV9	TRBJ2-2	TGTGCCAGCAGCGTACGGGACAGGGGATCCGGGGAGCTGTTTTTT	CASSVRDRGSGELFF
-	TRBD1	TRBV9	TRBJ1-1	TGTGCCAGCAGCGTAGGGGCTCTACAGGGGTACACTGAAGCTTTCTTT	CASSVGALQGYTEAFF
-	TRBD2	TRBV6-5	TRBJ2-1	TGTGCCAGCAGTTTAGCGGGACCCCGGGGTGAGCAGTTCTTC	CASSLAGPRGEQFF
-	-	TRBV14	TRBJ2-1	TGTGCCAGCAGCGGAGGGGGACAGCTTGAGCAGTTCTTC	CASSGGGQLEQFF
-	TRBD2	TRBV5-1	TRBJ2-3	TGCGCCAGCAGCTTGGCGGGACTAAGCACAGATACGCAGTATTTT	CASSLAGLSTDTQYF
-	TRBD1	TRBV7-3	TRBJ2-7	TGTGCCAGCAGCCGGACAGGGGGCGACGAGCAGTACTTC	CASSRTGGDEQYF
-	-	TRBV19	TRBJ1-5	TGTGCCAGTAGTATTCCATTCGGTAGCAATCAGCCCCAGCATTTT	CASSIPFGSNQPQHF
-	TRBD1	TRBV7-9	TRBJ1-1	TGTGCCAGCAGCGCCCGGACAGGGAAGGAGAACACTGAAGCTTTCTTT	CASSARTGKENTEAFF
-	-	TRBV21-1	TRBJ1-3	TGTGCCAGCAGCGGGCGGGATCCTGGAAACACCATATATTTT	CASSGRDPGNTIYF
-	-	TRBV7-2	TRBJ1-1	TGTGCCAGCAGCCCACCATTCAGGGGCATGAACACTGAAGCTTTCTTT	CASSPPFRGMNTEAFF
-	TRBD1	TRBV19	TRBJ2-3	TGTGCCAGTAGCGATAGGGACAGCATTACAGATACGCAGTATTTT	CASSDRDSITDTQYF
-	TRBD2	TRBV19	TRBJ2-7	TGTGCCAGTAGCGGACTAGCGGGAGTCGACGAGCAGTACTTC	CASSGLAGVDEQYF
few	-	TRBV9	TRBJ1-3	TGTGCCAGCAGCGTTACATACTCTGGAAACACCATATATTTT	CASSVTYSGNTIYF
-	TRBD2	TRBV5-4	TRBJ2-5	TGTGCCAGCAGCCCCGGTGGGACTATAGAGACCCAGTACTTC	CASSPGGTIETQYF
-	-	TRBV5-1	TRBJ2-2	TGCGCCAGCACTGTTACCCCCGGGATCCCTAACACCGGGGAGCTGTTTTTT	CASTVTPGIPNTGELFF
once	TRBD2	TRBV7-9	TRBJ2-7	TGTTCCAGCAGCCACACCGGACTAGCGGGGAATCCCTACGAGCAGTACTTC	CSSSHTGLAGNPYEQYF
-	TRBD1	TRBV5-4	TRBJ2-6	TGTGCCAGCAGCGCAGGACAGGGCCCCTCTGGGGCCAACGTCCTGACTTTC	CASSAGQGPSGANVLTF
-	-	TRBV6-5	TRBJ1-4	TGTGCCAGCAGTTACTCGAGTCTTGAAAAACTGTTTTTT	CASSYSSLEKLFF
-	TRBD1	TRBV7-9	TRBJ1-2	TGTGCCAGCGCCCTTCGTGGGACAGGGGGCGCGAGAGTCTATGGCTACACCTTC	CASALRGTGGARVYGYTF
-	TRBD1	TRBV28	TRBJ2-7	TGTGCCAGCAGTTTTTTCCAGGGGGCGCAGGAGCAGTACTTC	CASSFFQGAQEQYF
few	-	TRBV28	TRBJ2-3	TGTGCCAGCAGGCGACCTCGGAGCGTTCTAAGCACAGATACGCAGTATTTT	CASRRPRSVLSTDTQYF
few	-	TRBV19	TRBJ2-4	TGTGCCAGTAGTCTCAGGGAAAACATTCAGTACTTC	CASSLRENIQYF
-	-	TRBV5-1	TRBJ1-4	TGCGCCAGCACCGACAGGGAAAAACTGTTTTTT	CASTDREKLFF
-	-	TRBV28	TRBJ2-7	TGTGCCAGCAGTTGGGACAACTACGAGCAGTACTTC	CASSWDNYEQYF
-	TRBD1	TRBV28	TRBJ1-1	TGTGCCAGCAGTTTGGCTACAGGGGTAGGGACTGAAGCTTTCTTT	CASSLATGVGTEAFF
few	TRBD2	TRBV4-1	TRBJ2-1	TGCGCCAGCAGCGAAGGGAGCGGGAGGGCCGTCTACAATGAGCAGTTCTTC	CASSEGSGRAVYNEQFF
-	TRBD2	TRBV2	TRBJ2-7	TGTGCCAGCAGTGACATCGGTAGCGGGGCTTACGAGCAGTACTTC	CASSDIGSGAYEQYF
many	-	TRBV5-5	TRBJ2-7	TGTGCCAGCAGCTTGGTGAAGGGGGACAACGAGCAGTACTTC	CASSLVKGDNEQYF
-	-	TRBV19	TRBJ2-7	TGTGCCAGCACTCCTGGAGTGGGGAGCGAGCAGTACTTC	CASTPGVGSEQYF
-	-	TRBV13	TRBJ2-1	TGTGCCAGCAGCGGGCGGGTAGGGTACAATGAGCAGTTCTTC	CASSGRVGYNEQFF
-	-	TRBV5-1	TRBJ1-1	TGCGCCAGCAGCCCTCGGACAGCAGTCACTGAAGCTTTCTTT	CASSPRTAVTEAFF
-	-	TRBV27	TRBJ1-4	TGTGCCAGCAGTTGGGGACCCCGGGAGGAAAAACTGTTTTTT	CASSWGPREEKLFF
-	-	TRBV4-2	TRBJ2-3	TGTGCCAGCAGCCAGCGGGAAAACACAGATACGCAGTATTTT	CASSQRENTDTQYF
-	-	TRBV5-1	TRBJ2-1	TGCGCCAGCAGCTTAGGACTGCAAAATGAGCAGTTCTTC	CASSLGLQNEQFF
-	TRBD2	TRBV6-1	TRBJ2-1	TGTGCCAGCAGTGAGGCGGCTAGCGGGAGCAATGAGCAGTTCTTC	CASSEAASGSNEQFF
-	TRBD2	TRBV7-9	TRBJ2-3	TGTGCCAGCAGCTTCCCTAGCGGGACCACAGATACGCAGTATTTT	CASSFPSGTTDTQYF
-	-	TRBV28	TRBJ2-1	TGTGCCAGCAGCCGACGAGACGGGTCTACGAGTCCTGAGCAGTTCTTC	CASSRRDGSTSPEQFF
once	-	TRBV10-3	TRBJ2-2	TGTGCCATCAGCGCTGATAGTACCGGGGAGCTGTTTTTT	CAISADSTGELFF
-	TRBD2	TRBV2	TRBJ2-1	TGTGCCAGCAGCACCACTAGCGGGGCGACCAATGAGCAGTTCTTC	CASSTTSGATNEQFF
-	-	TRBV27	TRBJ1-1	TGTGCCAGCAGTTTATACGGTAACACTGAAGCTTTCTTT	CASSLYGNTEAFF
-	TRBD1	TRBV10-3	TRBJ2-7	TGTGCCATCAGTGAGACTGGGACAGGGGGCTTAACCTACGAGCAGTACTTC	CAISETGTGGLTYEQYF
-	-	TRBV7-9	TRBJ2-7	TGTGCCAGCAGCTTGGAGGACTTTTACGGTCACGAGCAGTACTTC	CASSLEDFYGHEQYF
-	TRBD1	TRBV7-8	TRBJ1-4	TGTGCCAGCGGACAGGGGATCGGAACTAATGAAAAACTGTTTTTT	CASGQGIGTNEKLFF